The rows below give T cell receptor beta chains drawn from one sample of a study of identical twins. TCRdb redid the calling of the 5' RACE reads with MiXCR, one entry per CDR3 protein. The sample carries about 300,000 distinct CDR3 sequences, roughly an eighth recorded once. The sample was also linked to a second study, of yellow fever vaccine responses in identical twins.

Input material: CD8+ T cells sorted from blood. The receptors here all came from a woman between 18 and 29 years old in good health. CDR3s include the opening cysteine and the closing phenylalanine or tryptophan. The D gene is left open where the match is weak. Only some rows state a clone size, as once, few, many or a class for expanded clones.

v_call,d_call,clone_size,j_call,cdr3_nt,cdr3_aa
TRBV5-1,TRBD2,NA,TRBJ2-3,TGCGCCAGCTCCCACCTGGCGGGAGTGGGAGATACGCAGTATTTT,CASSHLAGVGDTQYF
TRBV20-1,NA,NA,TRBJ2-1,TGCAGTGTGGACAGTAACAATGAGCAGTTCTTC,CSVDSNNEQFF
TRBV12-3/TRBV12-4,TRBD2,many,TRBJ2-7,TGTGCCAGCAGTCCCGGGACTAGCGGCTACGAGCAGTACTTC,CASSPGTSGYEQYF
TRBV7-9,NA,few,TRBJ2-7,TGTGCCAGCAGCCCTACAGGTCTCCACGAGCAGTACTTC,CASSPTGLHEQYF
TRBV3-1,TRBD2,few,TRBJ2-3,TGTGCCAGCAGACTAGCGGGGGGCACAGATACGCAGTATTTT,CASRLAGGTDTQYF
TRBV24-1,NA,many,TRBJ2-1,TGTGCCACCGGGGACAATGAGAACTACAATGAGCAGTTCTTC,CATGDNENYNEQFF
TRBV27,NA,few,TRBJ2-7,TGTGCCAGCAGCCTACTCGGTCCTTCCTACGAGCAGTACTTC,CASSLLGPSYEQYF
TRBV6-1,NA,many,TRBJ1-5,TGTGCCAGCAGCCCGTATAGCAATCAGCCCCAGCATTTT,CASSPYSNQPQHF
TRBV12-3/TRBV12-4,NA,few,TRBJ2-1,TGTGCCAGCAGTCCCGGACCCCTAATTTACAATGAGCAGTTCTTC,CASSPGPLIYNEQFF
TRBV4-1,NA,many,TRBJ2-2,TGCGCCAGCAGCCCGCGACAGGTCGGCGGGGAGCTGTTTTTT,CASSPRQVGGELFF
TRBV28,TRBD1,NA,TRBJ2-6,TGTGCCAGCCTTCGGGACAGGGTATCTTTTGGGGCCAACGTCCTGACTTTC,CASLRDRVSFGANVLTF
TRBV7-9,NA,NA,TRBJ1-6,TGTGCCAGCAGGACCTCGGCGGCGAATTCACCCCTCCACTTT,CASRTSAANSPLHF
TRBV2,TRBD2,few,TRBJ2-1,TGTGCCAGCAGTGGTCGGGAGGGCCCGATCAATGAGCAGTTCTTC,CASSGREGPINEQFF
TRBV28,TRBD2,NA,TRBJ2-3,TGTGCCAGCAGTTTAGGGGTGGGACTAGCGGTTTTCACAGATACGCAGTATTTT,CASSLGVGLAVFTDTQYF
TRBV7-9,NA,many,TRBJ2-2,TGTGCCAGCAGCCCCCCGGCCGGGGAGCTGTTTTTT,CASSPPAGELFF
TRBV12-3/TRBV12-4,NA,few,TRBJ2-5,TGTGCCAGCAGTTTACAGGGGACGCGAGAGACCCAGTACTTC,CASSLQGTRETQYF
TRBV7-9,NA,many,TRBJ2-3,TGTGCCAGCAGCCCCCGCGGGGCCAAAACTAGCACAGATACGCAGTATTTT,CASSPRGAKTSTDTQYF
TRBV4-1,NA,NA,TRBJ2-2,TGCGCCAGCAGCCAAGTAGGCGGCACCGGGGAGCTGTTTTTT,CASSQVGGTGELFF
TRBV24-1,NA,few,TRBJ1-2,TGTGCCACCAGTGCCAGCATTAACTATGGCTACACCTTC,CATSASINYGYTF
TRBV27,NA,few,TRBJ2-5,TGTGCCAGCAGTTTTCGGCAGGGTACGGAGACCCAGTACTTC,CASSFRQGTETQYF
TRBV7-7,NA,NA,TRBJ2-5,TGTGCCAGCAGCCCCCAGGACTTTCAAGAGACCCAGTACTTC,CASSPQDFQETQYF
TRBV7-8,NA,few,TRBJ2-5,TGTGCCAGCAGCTTAGCAGAAGAGACCCAGTACTTC,CASSLAEETQYF
TRBV5-1,TRBD1,NA,TRBJ2-3,TGCGCCAGCAGCCCAGGGACAGGGGGCGGAGATACGCAGTATTTT,CASSPGTGGGDTQYF
TRBV3-1,NA,NA,TRBJ1-2,TGTGCCAGCAGCCCCTTTCTACAGGCTAACTATGGCTACACCTTC,CASSPFLQANYGYTF
TRBV6-4,NA,many,TRBJ2-2,TGTGCCAGCAGTGACCTCTCGGGAGCCGGGGAGCTGTTTTTT,CASSDLSGAGELFF
TRBV5-1,NA,few,TRBJ2-3,TGCGCCAGCAGCCCACTCCCCCTAGACAGGCCACCTAGGGGCACAGATACGCAGTATTTT,CASSPLPLDRPPRGTDTQYF
TRBV23-1,TRBD1,NA,TRBJ2-2,TGCGCCAGCAGCCTAAGACAGGGTAGAAACACCGGGGAGCTGTTTTTT,CASSLRQGRNTGELFF
TRBV5-6,TRBD2,few,TRBJ2-2,TGTGCCAGCAGCTTGGGGGGTCGGGACTACGGACCCGGGGAGCTGTTTTTT,CASSLGGRDYGPGELFF
TRBV20-1,NA,NA,TRBJ2-7,TGCAGTGCTAGAACGGACTCCTACGAGCAGTACTTC,CSARTDSYEQYF
TRBV5-8,NA,few,TRBJ2-1,TGTGCCAGCAGCTTTCCCCTGGCGGCTTCACCTTGGGGGGAGCAGTTCTTC,CASSFPLAASPWGEQFF
TRBV11-2,NA,NA,TRBJ2-3,TGTGCCAGCAGCTTTGGAGGGGGGCCCACAGATACGCAGTATTTT,CASSFGGGPTDTQYF
TRBV6-1,TRBD2,few,TRBJ2-5,TGTGCCAGCAGTCCCTTCGGACTAGCGGGAGGAAGAGAGACCCAGTACTTC,CASSPFGLAGGRETQYF
TRBV11-2,NA,few,TRBJ2-1,TGTGCCAGCAGCTTAGAACCGCTTTTCGGGTACAATGAGCAGTTCTTC,CASSLEPLFGYNEQFF
TRBV7-8,NA,many,TRBJ2-2,TGTGCCAGCAGCCTCCAGGGCACCGGGGAGCTGTTTTTT,CASSLQGTGELFF
TRBV5-6,NA,NA,TRBJ2-3,TGTGCCAGGAGCCCCACGACTAGAACAGATACGCAGTATTTT,CARSPTTRTDTQYF
TRBV2,NA,few,TRBJ1-2,TGTGCCAGCAAGGGCAGGGTCTATGGCTACACCTTC,CASKGRVYGYTF
TRBV7-9,NA,few,TRBJ2-7,TGTGCCAGCAGCTTAGTGACCGGGGTGACCTACGAGCAGTACTTC,CASSLVTGVTYEQYF
TRBV4-1,TRBD2,NA,TRBJ2-1,TGCGCCAGCAGCCAAGCACCCGGGGGGACGGGGAATGAGCAGTTCTTC,CASSQAPGGTGNEQFF
TRBV4-2,NA,many,TRBJ2-2,TGTGCCAGCAGCCAAGACCCGCTGGGTAACGGGGAGCTGTTTTTT,CASSQDPLGNGELFF
TRBV10-3,NA,few,TRBJ2-3,TGTGCCATCAGTGAGGGAGGGTCGGGGGATACGCAGTATTTT,CAISEGGSGDTQYF
TRBV4-1,NA,few,TRBJ1-1,TGCGCCAGCAGCCTCCTAGGGTTGGGGGCGGTGAACACTGAAGCTTTCTTT,CASSLLGLGAVNTEAFF
TRBV6-1,NA,NA,TRBJ1-6,TGTGCCAGCAGTGAGGGGCCAGGGGAAAATTCACCCCTCCACTTT,CASSEGPGENSPLHF
TRBV6-5,TRBD1,few,TRBJ2-2,TGTGCCAGCAGTTGGGGACAGGGGTCCACCGGGGAGCTGTTTTTT,CASSWGQGSTGELFF